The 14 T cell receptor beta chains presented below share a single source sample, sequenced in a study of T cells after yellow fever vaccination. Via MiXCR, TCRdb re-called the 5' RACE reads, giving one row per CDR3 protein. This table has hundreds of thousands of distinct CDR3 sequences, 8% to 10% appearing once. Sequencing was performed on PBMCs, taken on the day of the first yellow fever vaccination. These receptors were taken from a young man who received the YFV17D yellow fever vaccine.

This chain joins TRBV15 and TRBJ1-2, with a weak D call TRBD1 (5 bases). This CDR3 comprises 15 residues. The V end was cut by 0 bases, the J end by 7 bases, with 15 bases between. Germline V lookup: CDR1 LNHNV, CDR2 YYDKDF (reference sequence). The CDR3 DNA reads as TGTGCCACCAGCAGAGATGAAGGAGGGGCGCTTGGCTACACCTTC. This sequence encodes CATSRDEGGALGYTF. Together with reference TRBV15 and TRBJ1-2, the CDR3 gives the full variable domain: DAMVIQNPRYQVTQFGKPVTLSCSQTLNHNVMYWYQQKSSQAPKLLFHYYDKDFNNEADTPDNFQSRRPNTSFCFLDIRSPGLGDTAMYLCATSRDEGGALGYTFGSGTRLTVV.

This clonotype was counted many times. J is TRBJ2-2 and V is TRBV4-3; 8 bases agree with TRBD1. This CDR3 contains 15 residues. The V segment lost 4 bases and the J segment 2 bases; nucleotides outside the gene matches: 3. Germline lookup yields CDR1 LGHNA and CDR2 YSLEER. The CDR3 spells CASSPGQGNTGELFF. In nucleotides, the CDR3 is TGCGCCAGCAGCCCCGGACAGGGTAACACCGGGGAGCTGTTTTTT.

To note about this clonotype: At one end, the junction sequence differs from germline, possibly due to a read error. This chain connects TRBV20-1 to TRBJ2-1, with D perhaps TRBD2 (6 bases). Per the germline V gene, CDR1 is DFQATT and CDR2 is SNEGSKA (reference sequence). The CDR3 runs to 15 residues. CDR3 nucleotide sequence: TGCAGTGCACCGGGACGGGCCGGTCCGGGGGATGAGCTGTTCTTC. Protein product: CSAPGRAGPGDELFF.

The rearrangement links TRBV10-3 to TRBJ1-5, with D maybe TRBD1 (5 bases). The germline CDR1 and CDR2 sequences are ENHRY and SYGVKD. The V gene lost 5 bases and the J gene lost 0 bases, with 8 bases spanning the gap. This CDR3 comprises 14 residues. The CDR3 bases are TGTGCCATCAGTCCCGACAGTAGCAATCAGCCCCAGCATTTT. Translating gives CAISPDSSNQPQHF.

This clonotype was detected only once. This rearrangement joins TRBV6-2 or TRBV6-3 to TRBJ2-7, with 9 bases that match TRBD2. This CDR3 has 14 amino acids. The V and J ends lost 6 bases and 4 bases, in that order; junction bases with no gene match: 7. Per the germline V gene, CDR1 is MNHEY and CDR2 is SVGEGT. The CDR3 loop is CASSPSGGRYEQYF. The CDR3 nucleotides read TGTGCCAGCAGCCCGAGCGGGGGGAGATACGAGCAGTACTTC.

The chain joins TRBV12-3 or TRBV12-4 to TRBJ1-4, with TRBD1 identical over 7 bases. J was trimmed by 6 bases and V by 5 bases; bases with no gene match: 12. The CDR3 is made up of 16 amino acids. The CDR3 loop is CASSPRGGTGYEKLFF. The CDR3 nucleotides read TGTGCCAGCAGTCCCAGGGGGGGGACGGGGTATGAAAAACTGTTTTTT.

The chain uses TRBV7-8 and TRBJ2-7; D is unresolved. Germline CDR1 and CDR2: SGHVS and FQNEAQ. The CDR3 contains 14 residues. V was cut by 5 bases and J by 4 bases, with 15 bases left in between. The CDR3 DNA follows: TGTGCCAGCAGCCCGCGCGTCAGGAATTACGAGCAGTACTTC. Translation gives CASSPRVRNYEQYF.

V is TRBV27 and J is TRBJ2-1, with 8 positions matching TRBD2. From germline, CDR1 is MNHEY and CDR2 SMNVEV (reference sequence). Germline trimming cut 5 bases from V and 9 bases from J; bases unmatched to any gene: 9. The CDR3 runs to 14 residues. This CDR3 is CASSPGLVTGEQFF. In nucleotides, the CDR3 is TGTGCCAGCAGTCCGGGACTAGTGACTGGTGAGCAGTTCTTC.

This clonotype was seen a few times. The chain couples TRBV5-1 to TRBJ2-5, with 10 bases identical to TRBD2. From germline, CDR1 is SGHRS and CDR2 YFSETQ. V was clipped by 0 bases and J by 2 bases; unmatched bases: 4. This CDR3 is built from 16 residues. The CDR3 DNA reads TGCGCCAGCAGCTTGGCCCCGGGACTAGCGCAAGAGACCCAGTACTTC. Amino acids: CASSLAPGLAQETQYF.

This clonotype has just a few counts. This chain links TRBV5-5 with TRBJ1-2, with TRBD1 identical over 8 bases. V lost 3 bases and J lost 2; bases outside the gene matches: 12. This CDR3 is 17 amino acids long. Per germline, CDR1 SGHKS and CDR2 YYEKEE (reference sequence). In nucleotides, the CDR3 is TGTGCCAGCAGCTGGGGGATCCAGGGGGCGTCGAACTATGGCTACACCTTC. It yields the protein CASSWGIQGASNYGYTF.

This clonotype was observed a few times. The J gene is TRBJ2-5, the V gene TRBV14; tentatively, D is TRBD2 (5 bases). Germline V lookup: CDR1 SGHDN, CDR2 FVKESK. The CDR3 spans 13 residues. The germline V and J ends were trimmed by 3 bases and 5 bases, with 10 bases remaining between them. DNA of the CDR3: TGTGCCAGCAGCCATTACCAGCGGGAGACCCAGTACTTC. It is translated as CASSHYQRETQYF.

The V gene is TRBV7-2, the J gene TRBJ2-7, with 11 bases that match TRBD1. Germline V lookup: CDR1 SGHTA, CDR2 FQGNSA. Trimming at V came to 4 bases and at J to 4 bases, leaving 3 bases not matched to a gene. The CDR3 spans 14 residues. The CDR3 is CASSWDRGEYEQYF. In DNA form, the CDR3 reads TGTGCCAGCAGCTGGGACAGGGGGGAATACGAGCAGTACTTC.

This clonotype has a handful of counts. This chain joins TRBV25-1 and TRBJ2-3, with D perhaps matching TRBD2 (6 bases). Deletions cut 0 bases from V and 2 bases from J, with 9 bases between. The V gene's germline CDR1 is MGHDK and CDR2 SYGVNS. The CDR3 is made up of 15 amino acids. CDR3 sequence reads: CASSEYRGTTDTQYF. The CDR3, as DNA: TGTGCCAGCAGTGAATATCGGGGGACCACAGATACGCAGTATTTT.

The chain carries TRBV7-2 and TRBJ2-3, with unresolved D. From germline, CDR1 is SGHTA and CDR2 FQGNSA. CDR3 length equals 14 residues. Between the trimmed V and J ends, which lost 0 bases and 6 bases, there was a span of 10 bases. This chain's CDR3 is CASSLAGPADTQYF. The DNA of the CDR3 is TGTGCCAGCAGCTTAGCCGGCCCCGCGGATACGCAGTATTTT.